This T cell receptor (beta chain) originates from a study of T cell repertoires in cytomegalovirus infection. Turning to the study itself: Public TCR beta signature analysis indicated the presence of both CMV infection and matching HLA type. Findings and caveats of the study: It was HLA-C-restricted CMV-specific TCR beta clonotypes that dominated the response ex vivo.

TCRdb redid the calling of the reads with MiXCR, one entry per CDR3 protein. The sample lists about 490,000 distinct CDR3 sequences; 26% were seen once. CDR3 length: 14 residues. Germline V gene lookup returns CDR1 SQVTM and CDR2 ANQGSEA. The V end lost 7 bases, the J end lost 0 bases, and 13 bases lay between the germline ends. As for this clonotype: What it binds is unknown.

The sequencing input was PBMCs. The sequence derives from a human donor in good health (CMV status not recorded). Some clones in this sample may be carry-over from other donors' samples. The chain combines TRBV29-1 with TRBJ1-3, with a tentative D call TRBD1 (5 bases). The CDR3 loop is CSARGGDSGNTIYF. CDR3 coding DNA: TGCAGCGCTCGGGGCGGCGACTCTGGAAACACCATATATTTT.